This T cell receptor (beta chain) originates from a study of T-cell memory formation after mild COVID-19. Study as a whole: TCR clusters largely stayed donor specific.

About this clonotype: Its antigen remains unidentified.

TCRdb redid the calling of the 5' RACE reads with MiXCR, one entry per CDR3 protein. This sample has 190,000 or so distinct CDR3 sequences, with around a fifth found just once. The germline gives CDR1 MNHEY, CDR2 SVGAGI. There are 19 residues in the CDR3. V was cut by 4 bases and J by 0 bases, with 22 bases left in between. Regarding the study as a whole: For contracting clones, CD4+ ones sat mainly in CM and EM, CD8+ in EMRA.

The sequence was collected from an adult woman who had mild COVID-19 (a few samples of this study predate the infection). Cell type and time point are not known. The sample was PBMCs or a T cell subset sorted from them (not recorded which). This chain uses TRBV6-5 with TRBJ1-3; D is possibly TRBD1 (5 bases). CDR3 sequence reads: CASSSYVLGEAFSGNTIYF. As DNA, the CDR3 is TGTGCCAGCAGTTCGTACGTTCTAGGGGAGGCCTTCTCTGGAAACACCATATATTTT.